These 13 T cell receptor beta chains originate from one sample sequenced in a study of shared clonotypes between healthy human individuals. TCRdb's copy holds only in-frame clones and misses some; the assay was immunoSEQ multiplex PCR. The repertoire includes more than 2,000,000 clones, more than 80% of them detected once, and 0.3% to 0.4% sits in the top ten. Sequenced: naive CD4+ T cells from PBMCs. Subset denoted: CD45RA+ positively selected. Receptors were obtained from a man younger than 30 in good health. Some clones in this sample may be carry-over from other donors' samples.

The chain carries TRBV5-4 and TRBJ2-1; tentatively, D is TRBD2 (5 bases). Trimming cost V 4 bases and J 7 bases, with 9 bases left between them. Germline CDR1 reads SGHNT; CDR2 reads YYREEE (reference sequence). The length of the CDR3 is 12 residues. In DNA form, the CDR3 reads TGTGCCAGCAGCGGGAGTGGGAATGAGCAGTTCTTC. Protein sequence: CASSGSGNEQFF. The whole variable domain, filled in from reference TRBV5-4 and TRBJ2-1, reads ETGVTQSPTHLIKTRGQQVTLRCSSQSGHNTVSWYQQALGQGPQFIFQYYREEENGRGNFPPRFSGLQFPNYSSELNVNALELDDSALYLCASSGSGNEQFFGPGTRLTVL.

This clone was counted a single time. The chain is built from TRBV18 and TRBJ1-4, with D unclear. This CDR3 contains 15 residues. The germline V and J ends were trimmed by 0 bases and 8 bases, with 13 bases remaining between them. CDR1 is KGHSH and CDR2 is LQKENI in the germline V gene. CDR3 protein: CASSPPGREGEKLFF. Written as DNA, the CDR3 is TGTGCCAGCTCACCACCGGGGAGGGAAGGCGAAAAACTGTTTTTT.

J is TRBJ2-1 and V is TRBV6-6; perhaps TRBD2 as D (6 bases). This CDR3 is 15 amino acids long. The germline gives CDR1 MNHNY, CDR2 SVGAGI (reference sequence). Deletions cut 6 bases from V and 4 bases from J, with 16 bases between. The CDR3 region has the DNA TGTGCCAGCAGAAACCAGGGACTCCCGTACAATGAGCAGTTCTTC. It translates to CASRNQGLPYNEQFF.

V is TRBV15 and J is TRBJ1-1; TRBD1 might be the D (6 bases). V lost 2 bases to trimming and J lost 7 bases, with 20 bases between them. The CDR3 has 16 residues. Germline CDR1 and CDR2: LNHNV and YYDKDF (reference sequence). CDR3 bases: TGTGCCACCAGCAGACTCCAGGGGACCCCAAACGATGAAGCTTTCTTT. It is translated as CATSRLQGTPNDEAFF. The variable domain in full, completed from reference TRBV15 and TRBJ1-1, reads DAMVIQNPRYQVTQFGKPVTLSCSQTLNHNVMYWYQQKSSQAPKLLFHYYDKDFNNEADTPDNFQSRRPNTSFCFLDIRSPGLGDTAMYLCATSRLQGTPNDEAFFGQGTRLTVV.

The chain joins TRBV28 to TRBJ1-2; D gene unclear. Deletions cut 6 bases from V and 4 bases from J, with 12 bases between. The CDR3 contains 13 residues. CDR1 MDHEN and CDR2 SYDVKM come from the germline V gene. The CDR3 protein is CASSPDLSYGYTF. The CDR3 nucleotides read TGTGCCAGCAGCCCCGACCTGAGCTATGGCTACACCTTC.

In this sample, this clone turned up a few times. The rearrangement uses TRBV5-4 and TRBJ1-3; D gene uncertain. V was shortened by 3 bases and J by 0 bases, with 10 bases between the two germline ends. CDR1 is SGHNT, CDR2 YYREEE, per germline (reference sequence). CDR3 length: 15 residues. The CDR3 loop is CASSSPKGSGNTIYF. For the CDR3, the DNA is TGTGCCAGCAGCTCGCCTAAGGGCTCTGGAAACACCATATATTTT.

CDR3: CAWSIGSGRVRAFF. CDR3 bases: TGTGCCTGGAGCATAGGGTCAGGAAGGGTGCGTGCTTTCTTT. The gene calls are TRBV30 and TRBJ1-1; no clear D. Trimming removed 3 bases at V and 11 bases at J, with 22 bases between. The CDR3 runs to 14 residues. Germline assignment: CDR1 GTSNPN and CDR2 SVGIG (reference sequence).

J is TRBJ2-1 and V is TRBV4-2; D is possibly TRBD2 (5 bases). CDR1 is LGHNA and CDR2 is YNFKEQ in the germline V gene. There are 16 residues in the CDR3. Trimming cost V 2 bases and J 5 bases, with 16 bases left between them. In DNA, the CDR3 is TGTGCCAGCAGCCAAAGAGGAGCAAGCGGCGACAATGAGCAGTTCTTC. Amino acid sequence: CASSQRGASGDNEQFF.

The genes are TRBV28 and TRBJ1-4; D unclear. V was pared by 5 bases and J by 3 bases, with 16 bases between. Germline CDR1 is MDHEN and CDR2 is SYDVKM. The CDR3 spans 16 residues. CDR3 sequence: CASSRPLGVPNEKLFF. CDR3 sequence (DNA): TGTGCCAGCAGTCGTCCCCTCGGGGTGCCTAATGAAAAACTGTTTTTT.

The gene calls are TRBV21-1 and TRBJ1-3. TRBV21-1 is flagged as a pseudogene. The CDR3 length is 16 residues. The CDR3 here is CASSKSGTYSGNTIYF. As DNA, the CDR3 is TGTGCCAGCAGCAAGTCGGGAACCTACTCTGGAAACACCATATATTTT.

The CDR3 sequence: CASSEWTGSSGNTIYF. CDR3 sequence (DNA): TGTGCCAGCAGTGAATGGACAGGCAGCTCTGGAAACACCATATATTTT. This chain joins TRBV6-1 and TRBJ1-3; 7 nucleotides agree with TRBD1. CDR1 and CDR2 from the germline V gene are MNHNS and SASEGT. The CDR3 has 16 amino acids. V was pared by 2 bases and J by 0 bases, with 4 bases of the junction left unmatched.

This sequence joins TRBV28 and TRBJ1-2; no clear D gene. The CDR3 sequence is 14 residues long. V was trimmed by 7 bases and J by 2 bases, leaving 14 bases between them. Looked up from germline, CDR1 is MDHEN and CDR2 is SYDVKM. The CDR3: CASTTGWENYGYTF. In nucleotides, the CDR3 is TGTGCCAGCACCACCGGGTGGGAGAACTATGGCTACACCTTC.

Turning to this clone: This sample includes further DNA sequences coding for the same CDR3. The chain is built from TRBV2 and TRBJ2-3, with D uncertain. CDR1 is SNHLY, CDR2 FYNNEI, per germline. The V gene lost 1 base and the J gene lost 0 bases, with 2 bases spanning the gap. The CDR3 contains 13 residues. The CDR3 coding sequence is TGTGCCAGCAGTGAAGGCAGCACAGATACGCAGTATTTT. Amino acid sequence: CASSEGSTDTQYF.